This TCR beta chain was profiled in a study of shared clonotypes between healthy human individuals (dated by TCRdb to about 2020). A note on the overall study: Three men and two women, aged 18 to 49 years, made up the cohort. Blood TCR repertoires of roughly five healthy adults were deeply sequenced to estimate repertoire size and the extent of clonotype sharing between individuals. To increase sequencing depth and limit assay-specific biases, different laboratories used diverse techniques to prepare libraries and sequence TCR repertoires. Each donor's leukapheresis produced roughly between roughly 0.85 and 10 billion PBMCs. Paper-wide results and their limitations: The genetic and exposure-history diversity represented was limited by the small number of donors. Based on pairwise subsampling, the degree of clonotype sharing among donors was expected to be affected by sequencing depth. Only blood was sampled, and tissue TCR repertoires likely differ from those in blood.

Concerning this clone itself: Its antigen target is currently unknown. No base quality values were provided; no much bigger clone lies one nucleotide off.

Using the deep immunoSEQ assay, TCR CDR3 regions were amplified from genomic DNA by multiplex PCR. Genomic DNA extracted from each cell subset was distributed evenly over all wells of several immunoSEQ 96-well plates, and each plate served as one replicate. For unsorted PBMC, about 300 ng genomic DNA, equal to 30,000 or so T cell genomes, was loaded into each replicate PCR. Genomic DNA from unsorted PBMC was sequenced over ten immunoSEQ deep assay plates. The purified libraries were quantified using a Qubit 3.0 fluorometer, sized with a Bioanalyzer 2100, and then quantified again using the KAPA Library Quantification kit. Every immunoSEQ 96-well plate was sequenced on a separate single-read 150-cycle Illumina NextSeq 550 flow cell. On the authors' methods: Because the immunoSEQ output held only junctional sequences and lacked quality scores, the filtering could not match the filtering applied to full-length reads. Sequences were annotated with PyIR, a Python wrapper for IgBLAST v1.9, using IMGT germline references to assign V/J genes and CDR3. Reads were removed for weak V/J assignments (E-value above 1e-6), missing CDR3, stop codons, out-of-frame junctions, or ambiguous translated residues. V3J clonotypes were defined as sequences sharing an identical inferred V gene, J gene, and CDR3 amino acid sequence. Percentage overlap between repertoires was calculated by dividing the number of shared unique clonotypes by the size of the smaller repertoire. Richness of each repertoire was evaluated using RTK rarefaction, the Chao1 estimator, and Recon v2.1 estimates of unobserved clonotypes. In TCRdb, the immuneACCESS table is reduced to in-frame sequences with V and J assigned. These tables do not hold every clone; where another copy was compared, an unresolved V gene accounts for under half, and the others remain unexplained. V, J and clone size are those of that table, while D and trimming were read from the DNA. This sample comprises approximately 440,000 clones, roughly 80% of them detected only once. The ten biggest clones cover 12% of the sample.

Healthy HIV-negative adults with no recently reported acute infections or vaccinations were included as donors. Only Caucasian adults living in Nashville, Tennessee, USA were represented among the donors. For unsorted samples, some 90 million PBMCs were counted, and genomic DNA was extracted using the QIAamp DNA Blood Mini kit. After blood collection by leukapheresis, PBMCs were isolated using Ficoll-Histopaque density gradient centrifugation and then cryopreserved in the vapor phase of liquid nitrogen. From the cysteine through the phenylalanine, the CDR3 covers 12 amino acids. Just the 36-base CDR3 DNA is kept, in frame starting at base 1. Trimming takes 0 bases from V and 8 bases from J, and the germline ends sit 10 bases apart. According to the germline V gene (reference sequence), CDR1 reads GTSNPN and CDR2 reads SVGIG.

This clonotype was obtained from a woman aged 40 to 50 in good health. Some clones in this sample may be carry-over from other donors' samples. Sequencing input: PBMCs. The sequence links TRBV30 to TRBJ1-2; the D region possibly corresponds to TRBD1 (6 bases align). The DNA sequence follows: TGTGCCTGGAGTGTAACAGGGAGCGGCTACACCTTC. The resulting protein is CAWSVTGSGYTF.